This TCR beta chain originates from a study of blood T cells in healthy people across ages. Study-wide background: Template switching captured about one barcoded beta molecule per two T cells.

A J-beta primer mix and a sample-barcoded 5' primer were used in a second PCR of roughly 6 to 11 cycles. One entry per CDR3 protein results from TCRdb running MiXCR on the 5' RACE reads. The sample has some 1.5 million distinct CDR3 sequences; around 40% are singletons. After removal of 3 bases from V and 6 bases from J, the junction contained 10 bases not matched to a gene. CDR1 and CDR2 from the germline V gene are LGHNA and YNFKEQ. CDR3 length: 16 amino acids. The receptor was isolated from a woman between 18 and 29 years old in good health. Source material: blood. This rearrangement joins TRBV4-2 to TRBJ1-5, with TRBD1 identical over 8 bases. This chain's CDR3 is CASSHSDRVGPQPQHF. The CDR3 nucleotides read TGTGCCAGCAGCCATTCGGACAGGGTAGGGCCTCAGCCCCAGCATTTT.